This TCR beta chain was recorded in a study of T cells in localized non-small cell lung cancer. The repertoire was sequenced with immunoSEQ multiplex PCR; TCRdb's copy has only in-frame clones and lacks some. The repertoire holds around 20,000 clones, with around 86% as singletons. Germline V gene sequence: CDR1 SGHNT, CDR2 YYREEE (reference sequence). The CDR3 spans 16 residues. With V trimmed by 1 base and J by 2 bases, 8 bases remained unmatched. The chain carries TRBV5-4 and TRBJ2-7; 8 bases match TRBD2. The source of this sequence is a female donor of 60 years or more with stage I lung adenocarcinoma. The specimen comprised peripheral blood, sampled before any cancer treatment. CDR3 region: CASSLPPGGLAYEQYF. In DNA, the CDR3 is TGTGCCAGCAGCTTGCCTCCGGGGGGGTTGGCCTACGAGCAGTACTTC.